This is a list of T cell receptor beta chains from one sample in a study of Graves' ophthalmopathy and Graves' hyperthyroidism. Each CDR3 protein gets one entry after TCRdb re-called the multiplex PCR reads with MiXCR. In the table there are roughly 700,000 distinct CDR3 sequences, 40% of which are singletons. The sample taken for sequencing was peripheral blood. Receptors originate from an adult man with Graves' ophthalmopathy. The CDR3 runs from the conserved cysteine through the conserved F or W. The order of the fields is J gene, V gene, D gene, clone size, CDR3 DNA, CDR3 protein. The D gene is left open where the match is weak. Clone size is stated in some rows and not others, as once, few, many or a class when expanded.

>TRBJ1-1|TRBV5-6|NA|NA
TGTGCCAGCAGCATGTTGACAGGAAACACTGAAGCTTTCTTT
CASSMLTGNTEAFF
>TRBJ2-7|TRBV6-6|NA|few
TGTGCCAGCAGTTACTCTCAGGGGTACGAGCAGTACTTC
CASSYSQGYEQYF
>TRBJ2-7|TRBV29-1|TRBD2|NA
TGCAGCGTTGAAGACCGGGGGGGCTACGAGCAGTACTTC
CSVEDRGGYEQYF
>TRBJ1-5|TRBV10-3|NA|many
TGTGCCATCAGTGAGCTGGCAGGGAAGCCCCAGCATTTT
CAISELAGKPQHF
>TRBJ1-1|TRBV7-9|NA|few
TGTGCCAGCAGCTTTACTCGGTGGGGGGTGAACACTGAAGCTTTCTTT
CASSFTRWGVNTEAFF
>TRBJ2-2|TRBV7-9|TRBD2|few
TGTGCCAGCAGCTTTCGAGGGACTAGCCGAGCCGGGGAGCTGTTTTTT
CASSFRGTSRAGELFF
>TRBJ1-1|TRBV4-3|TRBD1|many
TGCGCCAGCAGCCACAGACAGGGTGCTGAAGCTTTCTTT
CASSHRQGAEAFF
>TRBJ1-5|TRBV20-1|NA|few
TGCAGTGCGGAACAGGGTTTGGATCAGCCCCAGCATTTT
CSAEQGLDQPQHF
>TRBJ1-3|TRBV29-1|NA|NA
TGCAGCGTTGTTGAACAGGGTGACTCTGGCTACACCATATATTTT
CSVVEQGDSGYTIYF
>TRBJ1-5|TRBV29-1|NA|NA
TGCAGCGTTGGGAACATCAATCAGCCCCAGCATTTT
CSVGNINQPQHF
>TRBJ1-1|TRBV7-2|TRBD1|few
TGTGCCAGCAGCCTCTCAGGGGGCGCGACTGAAGCTTTCTTT
CASSLSGGATEAFF
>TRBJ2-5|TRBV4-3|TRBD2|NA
TGCGCCAGCAGCCAAGATAATTCCCTAGCGGGACGGGAGACCCAGTACTTC
CASSQDNSLAGRETQYF
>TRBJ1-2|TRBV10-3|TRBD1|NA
TGTGCCATCAGTGACAAGGCAGGGGGTAATGAAGATGGCTACACCTTC
CAISDKAGGNEDGYTF
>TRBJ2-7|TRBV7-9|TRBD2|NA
TGTGCCAGCAGCTTAGCGCTAGCGGGAGACAGCTCCTACGAGCAGTACTTC
CASSLALAGDSSYEQYF
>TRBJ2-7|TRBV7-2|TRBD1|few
TGCGCCAGCAGCCAAGAACAGGGGTTTAACGAGCAGTACTTC
CASSQEQGFNEQYF
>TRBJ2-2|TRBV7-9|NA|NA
TGTGCCAGCAGCTTAATAGCCGGCACTGGGGAGCTGTTTTTT
CASSLIAGTGELFF
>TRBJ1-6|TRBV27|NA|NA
TGTGCCATCGGCCTGACAGTTGTGAATTCACCCCTCCACTTT
CAIGLTVVNSPLHF
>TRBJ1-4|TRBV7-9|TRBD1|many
TGTGCCAGCGGCCGGGGACAGTTGAAACTGTTTTTT
CASGRGQLKLFF
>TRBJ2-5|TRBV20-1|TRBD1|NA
TGCAGTGGGCTGGGGCAGGGGGAAGGGGCCCAGTACTTC
CSGLGQGEGAQYF
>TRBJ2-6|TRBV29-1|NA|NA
TGCAGTGGGACGGTCTCTGGGGCCAACGTCCTGACTTTC
CSGTVSGANVLTF
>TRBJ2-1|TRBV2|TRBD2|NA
TGTGCCAGCAGTGTACAGCGGGGGAGGTACAATGAGCAGTTCTTC
CASSVQRGRYNEQFF
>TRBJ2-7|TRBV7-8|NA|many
TGTGCCAGCAGCTTAGCTTCGCAAACCTACGAGCAGTACTTC
CASSLASQTYEQYF
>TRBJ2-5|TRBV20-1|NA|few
TGCAGTGCTAGAGTCCGAATGGCTGCGGAGACCCAGTACTTC
CSARVRMAAETQYF
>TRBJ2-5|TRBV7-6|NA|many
TGTGCCAGCAGCTCCGGGGTGCCAGAGACCCAGTACTTC
CASSSGVPETQYF
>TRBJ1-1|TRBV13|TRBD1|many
TGTGCCAGCAGCCCGAGGGACAGGGAGGCTGAAGCTTTCTTT
CASSPRDREAEAFF
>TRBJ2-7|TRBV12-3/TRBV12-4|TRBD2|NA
TGTGCCAGCAGTGACACGGGGGGATACGAGCAGTACTTC
CASSDTGGYEQYF
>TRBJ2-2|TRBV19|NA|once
TGTGCCAGTGGTATCTCAACGACGACGAACACCGGGGAGCTGTTTTTT
CASGISTTTNTGELFF
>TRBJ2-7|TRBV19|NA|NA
TGTGCCAGTAGTATTGGTCAGAACTCCGAGCAGTACTTC
CASSIGQNSEQYF
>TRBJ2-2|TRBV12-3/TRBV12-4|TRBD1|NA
TGTGCCAGCAGAGAAGGACAGGGGGCGCGAAACGGGGAGCTGTTTTTT
CASREGQGARNGELFF
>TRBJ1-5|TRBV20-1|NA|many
TGCAGTGCTAGAGATCGTGGCAGGGGAAATCAGCCCCAGCATTTT
CSARDRGRGNQPQHF
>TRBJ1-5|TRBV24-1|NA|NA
TGTGCCAGCTCACCCGAGGAACCGAGCAATCAGCCCCAGCATTTT
CASSPEEPSNQPQHF
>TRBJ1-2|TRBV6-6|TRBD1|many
TGTGCCAGCAGTTACTCGGTATCGGGGACAGGGATATTTTGGTATGGCTACACCTTC
CASSYSVSGTGIFWYGYTF
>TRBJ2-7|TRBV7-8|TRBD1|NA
TGTGCCAGCAGTCCCCCCGGGACAGGGTTCTACGAGCAGTACTTC
CASSPPGTGFYEQYF
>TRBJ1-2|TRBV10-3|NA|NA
TGTGCCAGCAGTTGGGTAGGGAGAGCTAACTATGGCTACACCTTC
CASSWVGRANYGYTF
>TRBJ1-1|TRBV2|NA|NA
TGTGCCAGCAGTGAGGGGACGGGGGCTACGGAAGCTTTCTTT
CASSEGTGATEAFF
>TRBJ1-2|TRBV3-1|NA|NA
TGTGCCAGCACCCTAGGCGCTGGGGGGGACTATGGCTACACCTTC
CASTLGAGGDYGYTF
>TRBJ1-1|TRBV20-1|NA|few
TGCAGTGCCTTAGGGGGAATATTGAACACTGAAGCTTTCTTT
CSALGGILNTEAFF
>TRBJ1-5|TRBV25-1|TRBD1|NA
TGTGCCAGCAGTGAAATTGGGCTTGGACAGGGGCAGCCCCAGCATTTT
CASSEIGLGQGQPQHF
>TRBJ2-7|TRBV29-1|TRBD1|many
TGCAGCGCTGTTCCCCGGGACAGGAGTCCCTACGAGCAGTACTTC
CSAVPRDRSPYEQYF
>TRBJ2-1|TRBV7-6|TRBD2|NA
TGTGCCAGCAGCTTTAGCGGGGGTCGCCTCAATGAGCAGTTCTTC
CASSFSGGRLNEQFF
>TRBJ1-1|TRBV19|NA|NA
TGTGCCAGCAGCCAAGCCCCGGGCGCTGGGTCTGAAGCTTTCTTT
CASSQAPGAGSEAFF
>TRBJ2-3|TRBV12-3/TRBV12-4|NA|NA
TGTGCCAGCAGTGGGAGGGGGCAGGGCACAGATACGCAGTATTTT
CASSGRGQGTDTQYF
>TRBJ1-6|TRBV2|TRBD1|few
TGTGCCAGCAGCCCGGGACAGGGGGTCTCACCCCTCCACTTT
CASSPGQGVSPLHF
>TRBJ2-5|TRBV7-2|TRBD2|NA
TGTGCCAGCAGCCCTCTAGCGATGGGGGGGGAAGAGACCCAGTACTTC
CASSPLAMGGEETQYF
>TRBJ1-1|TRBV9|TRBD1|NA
TGTGCCAGCAGCGGCCACAGGGGAGGAAACACTGAAGCTTTCTTT
CASSGHRGGNTEAFF